This is a list of T cell receptor beta chains from one sample in a study of CD8 T cells in Susac syndrome. TCRdb re-analysed the immunoSEQ multiplex PCR reads in MiXCR, keeping a single row per CDR3 protein. The table records about 200,000 distinct CDR3 sequences, 85% to 95% of them present only once. The sequenced sample consisted of CD4+ T cells from PBMCs. These receptors were collected from a human donor in good health. Both conserved end residues are part of each CDR3. A D gene is named only where the DNA matches it firmly.

D	V	J	CDR3
-	TRBV29-1	TRBJ1-5	CSVETGAGLVGNQPQHF
-	TRBV27	TRBJ1-2	CASSFPGNYGYTF
-	TRBV20-1	TRBJ1-4	CSAAKPGPGHEKLFF
TRBD1	TRBV10-3	TRBJ1-4	CATTGGVDEKLFF
-	TRBV20-1	TRBJ2-1	CSASLIFGGTASGEQFF
-	TRBV20-1	TRBJ2-4	CSASVSGLKNIQYF
-	TRBV3-1	TRBJ2-7	CASSQGRVSSYEQYF
-	TRBV11-2	TRBJ2-5	CASSFDLRGETQYF
TRBD2	TRBV20-1	TRBJ2-5	CSAPASGQETQYF
-	TRBV20-1	TRBJ2-3	CSARGEEGTDTQYF
TRBD1	TRBV4-1	TRBJ1-4	CASSQPRTGDEKLFF
-	TRBV4-3	TRBJ1-2	CASSQEWTQGYYGYTF
-	TRBV4-1	TRBJ2-2	CASSQVPGINTGELFF
TRBD1	TRBV3-1	TRBJ1-1	CASSQVGGRTEAFF
-	TRBV6-2/TRBV6-3	TRBJ2-5	CASRADIRETQYF
-	TRBV28	TRBJ1-2	CATAHLGGYTF
-	TRBV4-1	TRBJ1-1	CASSQERARMNTEAFF
-	TRBV6-5	TRBJ2-4	CATLPRAKNIQYF
TRBD1	TRBV23-1	TRBJ2-3	CASSQPNHTGGRDTQYF
-	TRBV27	TRBJ1-3	CASSRTGSSGNTIYF
-	TRBV29-1	TRBJ2-7	CSARIASYEQYF
-	TRBV27	TRBJ2-1	CASSWDKSSYNEQFF
-	TRBV7-9	TRBJ2-3	CASSSPRDLTDTQYF
-	TRBV12-3/TRBV12-4	TRBJ2-5	CASSLNRPRQGTQYF
-	TRBV6-5	TRBJ1-5	CASIRGSQPQHF
-	TRBV27	TRBJ2-7	CASSWGKLSYEQYF
TRBD1	TRBV11-2	TRBJ1-1	CASAWDRATEAFF
-	TRBV29-1	TRBJ1-2	CSVELGNREYGYTF
TRBD1	TRBV28	TRBJ1-6	CATSRTGYSPLHF
-	TRBV12-3/TRBV12-4	TRBJ2-6	CASSSQRDFSGANVLTF
TRBD1	TRBV5-4	TRBJ2-5	CASSLANRGRETQYF
-	TRBV3-1	TRBJ1-4	CASSQDLPKLFF
TRBD2	TRBV20-1	TRBJ2-3	CSAGTSGRGEDTQYF
-	TRBV3-1	TRBJ2-3	CASSLPGQTDTQYF
-	TRBV20-1	TRBJ2-7	CSAPTGGGRSYEQYF
TRBD1	TRBV28	TRBJ1-2	CASSRDRVDYGYTF
TRBD1	TRBV25-1	TRBJ1-5	CASSDVDRGGQPQHF
-	TRBV7-8	TRBJ1-6	CASSYDSSGSPLHF
-	TRBV18	TRBJ2-7	CASSPGPGVLHEQYF
-	TRBV20-1	TRBJ1-2	CSARAYGYTF
-	TRBV4-1	TRBJ1-2	CASSQEPIYGYTF
TRBD1	TRBV20-1	TRBJ2-5	CSAFGTEQETQYF
-	TRBV24-1	TRBJ2-1	CATSDPTDGQFF
-	TRBV2	TRBJ2-5	CASRGPAVGGSETQYF
TRBD2	TRBV20-1	TRBJ2-3	CSALLAGVSDTQYF
TRBD1	TRBV15	TRBJ1-5	CATSRDRTGDRGQHF
-	TRBV12-3/TRBV12-4	TRBJ1-1	CASSSSGAPNTEAFF
-	TRBV20-1	TRBJ2-5	CSVLGGTQYF
-	TRBV9	TRBJ2-5	CASSLGHAQETQYF